The source of this T cell receptor (beta chain) is a study of blood T cell repertoires in COVID-19. Germline assignment: CDR1 SGHTA and CDR2 FQGNSA. Trimming pared 3 bases from V and 4 bases from J, leaving 15 bases between. The CDR3 is made up of 15 amino acids. Clones were read by immunoSEQ multiplex PCR, and TCRdb kept only the in-frame ones, dropping some. The data show hundreds of thousands of clones, with about 83% seen just once and 8.2% held by the top ten. V is TRBV7-2 and J is TRBJ1-1; D is perhaps TRBD1 (5 bases). The source material was peripheral blood. This TCR derives from a woman between 50 and 59 years old with acute or convalescent COVID-19. As DNA, the CDR3 is TGTGCCAGCAGCTTGTCCAGGGATCTCGGCACTGAAGCTTTCTTT. As protein: CASSLSRDLGTEAFF.